Below are 5 T cell receptor beta chains sequenced from a single sample in a study of blood T cell repertoires in COVID-19. Generated by immunoSEQ multiplex PCR, the TCRdb table keeps only in-frame clones and is missing some. Among around 450,000 clones listed, about 89% were seen once. Material for sequencing was peripheral blood. Receptors originate from a young woman with acute or convalescent COVID-19.

V usage is TRBV13 and J usage is TRBJ2-1; TRBD2 agrees at 12 bases. Trimming took 5 bases from V and 9 from J; bases not matched to a gene: 11. This CDR3 spans 16 amino acids. The germline CDR1 and CDR2 sequences are PRHDT and FYEKMQ (reference sequence). CDR3 coding DNA: TGTGCCAGCAGCCCACCGCCTAGCGGGGGGGCTGGTGAGCAGTTCTTC. This encodes CASSPPPSGGAGEQFF.

The rearrangement uses TRBV5-6 and TRBJ1-5; D gene uncertain. Per the germline V gene, CDR1 is SGHDT and CDR2 is YYEEEE. V was cut by 0 bases and J by 5 bases, with 15 bases left in between. The CDR3 runs 16 residues. CDR3 region: CASSLGGWRADQPQHF. The CDR3 nucleotides read TGTGCCAGCAGCTTGGGCGGGTGGAGGGCTGATCAGCCCCAGCATTTT. The variable domain in full, completed from reference TRBV5-6 and TRBJ1-5, reads DAGVTQSPTHLIKTRGQQVTLRCSPKSGHDTVSWYQQALGQGPQFIFQYYEEEERQRGNFPDRFSGHQFPNYSSELNVNALLLGDSALYLCASSLGGWRADQPQHFGDGTRLSIL.

The rearrangement links TRBV29-1 to TRBJ2-5, with 7 positions matching TRBD1. Trimming at V came to 2 bases and at J to 3 bases, leaving 3 bases not matched to a gene. CDR1 is SQVTM, CDR2 ANQGSEA, per germline. This CDR3 spans 13 amino acids. CDR3 DNA: TGCAGCGTTGAATTCGGGACAGAAGAGACCCAGTACTTC. It specifies CSVEFGTEETQYF.

The count of this clone is one. The chain is built from TRBV5-5 and TRBJ1-1; D is ambiguous. The V and J ends lost 3 bases and 2 bases respectively, with 8 bases between them. The CDR3 extends over 13 amino acids. Germline V lookup: CDR1 SGHKS, CDR2 YYEKEE (reference sequence). This chain's CDR3 is CASSSTQNTEAFF. The CDR3 DNA reads as TGTGCCAGCAGCTCAACACAAAACACTGAAGCTTTCTTT. Full variable domain (remainder filled in from reference TRBV5-5 and TRBJ1-1): DAGVTQSPTHLIKTRGQQVTLRCSPISGHKSVSWYQQVLGQGPQFIFQYYEKEERGRGNFPDRFSARQFPNYSSELNVNALLLGDSALYLCASSSTQNTEAFFGQGTRLTVV.

The rearrangement joins TRBV19 to TRBJ2-5; weak D call: TRBD1 (6 bases). V lost 4 bases, J lost 5 bases, and 11 bases lay in between. The CDR3 runs 13 residues. Germline V lookup: CDR1 LNHDA, CDR2 SQIVND (reference sequence). In DNA, the CDR3 is TGTGCCAGTAGTAACAGGGAGTGGGAGACCCAGTACTTC. Protein: CASSNREWETQYF.